The rows below give T cell receptor beta chains drawn from one sample of a study of blood T cell repertoires in COVID-19. Profiling relied on immunoSEQ multiplex PCR, and the TCRdb table lists in-frame clones only, not all of them. This table has over 350,000 clones, 87% appearing once. The sequenced sample was PBMCs or T cells enriched from blood (not recorded which). Receptor source: a woman aged 45-65 years who had recovered from COVID-19. Each CDR3 is given with its conserved first and last residue. Fields, in order: V gene, clone size, D gene, J gene, CDR3 protein, CDR3 DNA. A D gene is named only where the DNA matches it firmly. Clone size is not always given. Where it is, it says once, few, many or a class for expanded clones.

v_call: TRBV23-1
clone_size: NA
d_call: TRBD1
j_call: TRBJ1-3
cdr3_aa: CASSQATGRSSGNTIYF
cdr3_nt: TGCGCCAGCAGTCAAGCGACAGGGCGCAGCTCTGGAAACACCATATATTTT

v_call: TRBV6-5
clone_size: NA
d_call: NA
j_call: TRBJ1-1
cdr3_aa: CASRGGTEAFF
cdr3_nt: TGTGCCAGCAGGGGGGGCACTGAAGCTTTCTTT

v_call: TRBV19
clone_size: NA
d_call: NA
j_call: TRBJ2-7
cdr3_aa: CASSIGDNSYEQYF
cdr3_nt: TGTGCCAGTAGTATAGGGGACAACTCCTACGAGCAGTACTTC

v_call: TRBV24-1
clone_size: NA
d_call: TRBD1
j_call: TRBJ2-2
cdr3_aa: CATSDSGTANTGELFF
cdr3_nt: TGTGCCACCAGTGATTCCGGGACAGCTAACACCGGGGAGCTGTTTTTT

v_call: TRBV3-1/TRBV3-2
clone_size: NA
d_call: NA
j_call: TRBJ1-2
cdr3_aa: CASSQGLAYGYTF
cdr3_nt: TGTGCCAGCAGCCAAGGCTTGGCTTATGGCTACACCTTC

v_call: TRBV5-1
clone_size: NA
d_call: NA
j_call: TRBJ1-1
cdr3_aa: CASSTMTGNTEAFF
cdr3_nt: TGCGCCAGCAGCACTATGACAGGGAACACTGAAGCTTTCTTT

v_call: TRBV12-5
clone_size: NA
d_call: NA
j_call: TRBJ1-5
cdr3_aa: CASGPGGNQPQHF
cdr3_nt: TGTGCTAGTGGCCCCGGGGGAAATCAGCCCCAGCATTTT

v_call: TRBV28
clone_size: NA
d_call: TRBD1
j_call: TRBJ1-2
cdr3_aa: CASSSWTGANYGYTF
cdr3_nt: TGTGCCAGCAGTTCCTGGACAGGCGCTAACTATGGCTACACCTTC

v_call: TRBV30
clone_size: NA
d_call: NA
j_call: TRBJ2-7
cdr3_aa: CAWNPGADEQYF
cdr3_nt: TGTGCCTGGAACCCAGGGGCCGACGAGCAGTACTTC

v_call: TRBV4-1
clone_size: NA
d_call: TRBD2
j_call: TRBJ2-1
cdr3_aa: CASSLTSGDYNEQFF
cdr3_nt: TGCGCCAGCAGTCTTACTAGCGGGGATTACAATGAGCAGTTCTTC

v_call: TRBV7-2
clone_size: NA
d_call: NA
j_call: TRBJ1-2
cdr3_aa: CASSLDQGRGGYTF
cdr3_nt: TGTGCCAGCAGCTTAGACCAGGGGAGAGGTGGCTACACCTTC

v_call: TRBV6-5
clone_size: once
d_call: NA
j_call: TRBJ2-3
cdr3_aa: CASRASGDTQYF
cdr3_nt: TGTGCCAGCAGGGCCTCGGGAGATACGCAGTATTTT

v_call: TRBV13
clone_size: NA
d_call: NA
j_call: TRBJ2-7
cdr3_aa: CASSRRQLNTYEQYF
cdr3_nt: TGTGCCAGCAGCCGCCGACAGCTAAATACCTACGAGCAGTACTTC

v_call: TRBV7-6
clone_size: NA
d_call: NA
j_call: TRBJ2-1
cdr3_aa: CASSLEPGVGSNEQFF
cdr3_nt: TGTGCCAGCAGCTTAGAGCCAGGGGTGGGTAGCAATGAGCAGTTCTTC

v_call: TRBV19
clone_size: NA
d_call: TRBD2
j_call: TRBJ2-5
cdr3_aa: CASSIVSSGGVYQETQYF
cdr3_nt: TGTGCCAGTAGTATAGTTTCGAGCGGGGGGGTGTACCAAGAGACCCAGTACTTC

v_call: TRBV5-1
clone_size: NA
d_call: TRBD2
j_call: TRBJ2-1
cdr3_aa: CASKVSGGSYNEQFF
cdr3_nt: TGCGCCAGCAAAGTTAGCGGGGGATCCTACAATGAGCAGTTCTTC

v_call: TRBV7-2
clone_size: NA
d_call: TRBD2
j_call: TRBJ2-2
cdr3_aa: CASSPASGATGELFF
cdr3_nt: TGTGCCAGCAGCCCGGCTAGCGGGGCCACCGGGGAGCTGTTTTTT

v_call: TRBV5-5
clone_size: NA
d_call: NA
j_call: TRBJ2-1
cdr3_aa: CASSSQDTRNEQFF
cdr3_nt: TGTGCCAGCAGCTCCCAAGATACTCGGAATGAGCAGTTCTTC

v_call: TRBV15
clone_size: NA
d_call: NA
j_call: TRBJ2-1
cdr3_aa: CATSRDWAEQFF
cdr3_nt: TGTGCCACCAGCAGAGATTGGGCTGAGCAGTTCTTC

v_call: TRBV24-1
clone_size: NA
d_call: TRBD2
j_call: TRBJ2-7
cdr3_aa: CATSDPPVSAGRYF
cdr3_nt: TGTGCCACCAGTGATCCGCCGGTCTCAGCGGGGCGGTACTTC

v_call: TRBV10-3
clone_size: NA
d_call: TRBD1
j_call: TRBJ1-5
cdr3_aa: CAISGGIGTGASNQPQHF
cdr3_nt: TGTGCCATCAGTGGTGGGATCGGGACAGGGGCTTCCAATCAGCCCCAGCATTTT

v_call: TRBV7-9
clone_size: NA
d_call: NA
j_call: TRBJ2-5
cdr3_aa: CASSLARTVQETQYF
cdr3_nt: TGTGCCAGCAGCTTAGCTCGGACAGTACAAGAGACCCAGTACTTC

v_call: TRBV19
clone_size: NA
d_call: NA
j_call: TRBJ1-5
cdr3_aa: CASSIEAGKNQPQHF
cdr3_nt: TGTGCCAGTAGTATAGAGGCAGGCAAAAATCAGCCCCAGCATTTT

v_call: TRBV5-5
clone_size: few
d_call: TRBD1
j_call: TRBJ2-7
cdr3_aa: CASSFTKLQGHEQYF
cdr3_nt: TGTGCCAGCAGCTTTACAAAGTTACAGGGGCACGAGCAGTACTTC

v_call: TRBV4-1
clone_size: NA
d_call: TRBD1
j_call: TRBJ1-2
cdr3_aa: CASSYGTGGRDYGYTF
cdr3_nt: TGCGCCAGCAGCTACGGGACAGGGGGCAGGGACTATGGCTACACCTTC

v_call: TRBV19
clone_size: NA
d_call: TRBD1
j_call: TRBJ1-6
cdr3_aa: CASSQDRGYNSPLHF
cdr3_nt: TGTGCCAGTAGCCAAGACAGGGGGTATAATTCACCCCTCCACTTT

v_call: TRBV5-4
clone_size: few
d_call: NA
j_call: TRBJ2-7
cdr3_aa: CASSYSGTYEQYF
cdr3_nt: TGTGCCAGCAGCTACAGCGGCACCTACGAGCAGTACTTC

v_call: TRBV29-1
clone_size: NA
d_call: NA
j_call: TRBJ2-1
cdr3_aa: CSVVTLDYNEQFF
cdr3_nt: TGCAGCGTTGTAACCCTAGACTACAATGAGCAGTTCTTC

v_call: TRBV28
clone_size: NA
d_call: TRBD1
j_call: TRBJ1-1
cdr3_aa: CASSFAGTDPEAFF
cdr3_nt: TGTGCCAGCAGTTTCGCCGGGACAGATCCTGAGGCTTTCTTT

v_call: TRBV4-3
clone_size: few
d_call: NA
j_call: TRBJ1-1
cdr3_aa: CASSQGMNTEAFF
cdr3_nt: TGCGCCAGCAGCCAAGGTATGAACACTGAAGCTTTCTTT

v_call: TRBV11-1
clone_size: NA
d_call: TRBD1
j_call: TRBJ1-2
cdr3_aa: CASSRGTGYNYGYTF
cdr3_nt: TGTGCCAGCAGCCGTGGGACAGGGTACAACTATGGCTACACCTTC

v_call: TRBV27
clone_size: once
d_call: NA
j_call: TRBJ1-3
cdr3_aa: CASSFSQGGNTIYF
cdr3_nt: TGTGCCAGCAGTTTTTCGCAGGGAGGAAACACCATATATTTT

v_call: TRBV29-1
clone_size: NA
d_call: NA
j_call: TRBJ2-7
cdr3_aa: CSVSTQGTYEQYF
cdr3_nt: TGCAGCGTTAGTACCCAGGGAACCTACGAGCAGTACTTC

v_call: TRBV6-4
clone_size: NA
d_call: NA
j_call: TRBJ1-5
cdr3_aa: CASSLDPAGQPQHF
cdr3_nt: TGTGCCAGCAGCCTGGACCCAGCGGGTCAGCCCCAGCATTTT

v_call: TRBV11-3
clone_size: NA
d_call: NA
j_call: TRBJ1-1
cdr3_aa: CASSLDIRTEAFF
cdr3_nt: TGTGCCAGCAGCTTAGATATCCGGACTGAAGCTTTCTTT

v_call: TRBV28
clone_size: few
d_call: NA
j_call: TRBJ1-6
cdr3_aa: CASNNNSPLHF
cdr3_nt: TGTGCCAGCAATAATAATTCACCCCTCCACTTT

v_call: TRBV28
clone_size: once
d_call: TRBD1
j_call: TRBJ1-2
cdr3_aa: CASTRTGTNYGYTF
cdr3_nt: TGTGCCAGTACCAGGACAGGCACTAACTATGGCTACACCTTC

v_call: TRBV7-9
clone_size: NA
d_call: NA
j_call: TRBJ1-1
cdr3_aa: CASSPQGQTEAFF
cdr3_nt: TGTGCCAGCAGCCCCCAGGGCCAGACTGAAGCTTTCTTT

v_call: TRBV6-5
clone_size: NA
d_call: TRBD1
j_call: TRBJ1-4
cdr3_aa: CASSLTGGVFF
cdr3_nt: TGTGCCAGCAGTCTGACAGGGGGGGTGTTTTTT

v_call: TRBV5-6
clone_size: NA
d_call: TRBD1
j_call: TRBJ2-7
cdr3_aa: CASSDSTGAEQYF
cdr3_nt: TGTGCCAGCAGCGACTCCACAGGGGCCGAGCAGTACTTC

v_call: TRBV5-1
clone_size: NA
d_call: TRBD1
j_call: TRBJ2-7
cdr3_aa: CASSQRTGEDEQYF
cdr3_nt: TGCGCCAGCAGCCAACGGACAGGGGAAGACGAGCAGTACTTC

v_call: TRBV30
clone_size: NA
d_call: TRBD2
j_call: TRBJ2-2
cdr3_aa: CAWSDQPGLAGGPFTGELFF
cdr3_nt: TGTGCCTGGAGTGACCAACCGGGGCTAGCGGGGGGGCCTTTCACCGGGGAGCTGTTTTTT

v_call: TRBV4-2
clone_size: NA
d_call: NA
j_call: TRBJ1-1
cdr3_aa: CASSQDTLRADAFF
cdr3_nt: TGTGCCAGCAGCCAGGATACCCTGAGGGCGGACGCTTTCTTT